The 29 T cell receptor beta chains reported below all come from one sample, sequenced in a study of CD8+CD57+ T cells in acquired aplastic anemia. By flow cytometry, patients selected for sequencing had shown an expansion of CD8+CD57+ cells. Both TCR beta VDJ combination and CDR3 sequence profiling were carried out. Genomic DNA was the template for this profiling. Each CDR3 protein is one row after TCRdb ran MiXCR on the reads. Of over 250,000 distinct CDR3 sequences in the sample, approximately 60% were seen once. Source material: sorted CD4+, CD8+, or CD8+CD57+ T cells (not recorded which) from PBMCs. These receptors were collected from a human donor with aplastic anemia.

V and J are TRBV29-1 and TRBJ2-3; possibly TRBD2 for D (5 bases). Looked up from germline, CDR1 is SQVTM and CDR2 is ANQGSEA. V was clipped by 7 bases and J by 13 bases, with 18 bases between them. The CDR3 extends over 11 amino acids. CDR3 protein: CSAKMEDREYF. The CDR3 coding sequence is TGCAGCGCCAAGATGGAGGACCGGGAGTATTTT.

This clonotype was found many times. The chain combines TRBV6-5 with TRBJ1-5; the match to TRBD1 covers 8 bases. The V gene's germline CDR1 is MNHEY and CDR2 SVGAGI. V trimming: 6 bases; J trimming: 0 bases; junction bases outside the gene matches: 7. The CDR3 extends over 16 amino acids. CDR3 DNA sequence: TGTGCCAGCAGGCGACAGGGGAGTAATAGCAATCAGCCCCAGCATTTT. This translates into CASRRQGSNSNQPQHF.

This clonotype has ten or more counts. The gene calls are TRBV5-8 and TRBJ2-3; the D gene is possibly TRBD2 (6 bases). Trimming took off 0 bases at V and 0 bases at J, with 11 bases between the two ends. Germline V gene sequence: CDR1 SGHTS, CDR2 YDEGEE. This CDR3 region has 16 residues. In DNA form, the CDR3 reads TGTGCCAGCAGCTTGGGCGGGGTCCGGAGCACAGATACGCAGTATTTT. Protein: CASSLGGVRSTDTQYF.

DNA for the CDR3: TGCGCCAGCACCCTGAATGGCCTACGGAATTCACCCCTCCACTTT. Protein sequence: CASTLNGLRNSPLHF. This chain uses TRBV5-1 with TRBJ1-6, with D unresolved. CDR3 length equals 15 residues. The V end lost 6 bases, the J end lost 7 bases, and 17 bases lay between the germline ends. Germline V gene sequence: CDR1 SGHRS, CDR2 YFSETQ.

J is TRBJ1-6 and V is TRBV5-1; D gene uncertain. Germline CDR1 is SGHRS and CDR2 is YFSETQ. V gave up 1 base and J gave up 10 bases, with 9 bases separating them. The CDR3 runs to 13 residues. CDR3 sequence (DNA): TGCGCCAGCAGCTTGCCGGGCAGGTCACCCCTCCACTTT. Translation: CASSLPGRSPLHF. The variable domain in full, completed from reference TRBV5-1 and TRBJ1-6, reads KAGVTQTPRYLIKTRGQQVTLSCSPISGHRSVSWYQQTPGQGLQFLFEYFSETQRNKGNFPGRFSGRQFSNSRSEMNVSTLELGDSALYLCASSLPGRSPLHFGNGTRLTVT.

The chain has TRBV9 and TRBJ2-7; tentatively, D is TRBD1 (6 bases). Germline CDR1 reads SGDLS; CDR2 reads YYNGEE. V was trimmed by 2 bases and J by 2 bases, leaving 17 bases between them. The length of the CDR3 is 16 residues. In DNA, the CDR3 is TGTGCCAGCAGCGTCAGGACAGACCTTAGGACCTACGAGCAGTACTTC. Amino acids: CASSVRTDLRTYEQYF. The full variable domain, its missing parts supplied by reference TRBV9 and TRBJ2-7, is DSGVTQTPKHLITATGQRVTLRCSPRSGDLSVYWYQQSLDQGLQFLIQYYNGEERAKGNILERFSAQQFPDLHSELNLSSLELGDSALYFCASSVRTDLRTYEQYFGPGTRLTVT.

The chain links TRBV9 to TRBJ1-5, with 9 bases that match TRBD1. Trimming cost V 5 bases and J 9 bases; bases outside gene matches: 9. The CDR3 runs 14 residues. Germline assignment: CDR1 SGDLS and CDR2 YYNGEE. This CDR3 is CASSPGQGQRPQHF. CDR3 coding DNA: TGTGCCAGCAGTCCGGGACAGGGTCAGAGGCCCCAGCATTTT.

This clonotype was counted ten times or more. This chain joins TRBV7-6 and TRBJ1-2, with D perhaps TRBD1 (5 bases). V dropped 1 base and J dropped 2 bases, with 11 bases sitting between them. Per germline, CDR1 SGHVS and CDR2 FNYEAQ. This CDR3 spans 15 amino acids. CDR3 nucleotides: TGTGCCAGCAGCTTAGGCGTGGGGCGCAACTATGGCTACACCTTC. Residues: CASSLGVGRNYGYTF.

This clonotype came up many times. This may stem from a read error, because a much larger clone lies one nucleotide away. The chain recombines TRBV10-2 with TRBJ1-1; 8 positions match TRBD1. Germline V gene lookup returns CDR1 WSHSY and CDR2 SAAADI. This CDR3 region has 13 residues. As DNA, the CDR3 is TGCGCCAACAGTGAACAGGGGGGCACTGAAGCTTTCTTT. This translates into CANSEQGGTEAFF.

The V and J genes are TRBV4-1 and TRBJ2-5; TRBD2 aligns across 8 bases. In germline, CDR1 is MGHRA, CDR2 YSYEKL. The length of the CDR3 is 16 residues. V was clipped by 0 bases and J by 5 bases; unmatched bases: 8. CDR3 region: CASSQDLAGGGETQYF. The CDR3 DNA reads TGCGCCAGCAGCCAAGACCTGGCGGGAGGTGGGGAGACCCAGTACTTC.

V usage is TRBV4-3 and J usage is TRBJ2-3, with 13 nucleotides matching TRBD2. V lost 2 bases and J lost 3; bases outside the gene matches: 2. The CDR3 contains 16 residues. CDR1 and CDR2 (germline): LGHNA, YSLEER. CDR3: CASSQRTSGSTDTQYF. In nucleotides, the CDR3 is TGCGCCAGCAGCCAACGGACTAGCGGGAGTACAGATACGCAGTATTTT.

This chain uses TRBV5-6 with TRBJ1-3; the D is unclear. CDR1 and CDR2 (germline): SGHDT, YYEEEE. V gave up 4 bases and J gave up 3 bases, with 8 bases separating them. The CDR3 has 13 amino acids. The CDR3 coding sequence is TGTGCCAGCAGCAGGACTGATGGAAACACCATATATTTT. Translated: CASSRTDGNTIYF.

There are many counts of this clonotype. The chain is built from TRBV2 and TRBJ2-7, with unresolved D. With 4 bases removed from V and 2 bases from J, the gap between germline ends came to 12 bases. This CDR3 region has 14 residues. CDR1 is SNHLY, CDR2 FYNNEI, per germline. The CDR3 DNA follows: TGTGCCAGCAGTGCTAGTTTAGCTGCCTACGAGCAGTACTTC. Amino acids: CASSASLAAYEQYF.

This clonotype was counted a single time. The chain is built from TRBV20-1 and TRBJ2-7, with TRBD2 matching over 10 bases. The germline V gene has CDR1 DFQATT and CDR2 SNEGSKA (reference sequence). The CDR3 length is 17 residues. The V segment lost 5 bases and the J segment 5 bases; nucleotides outside the gene matches: 18. This chain's CDR3 is CSAVRSSGGGRGHEQYF. The CDR3 DNA is TGCAGTGCTGTCCGTTCTAGCGGGGGAGGGCGCGGCCACGAGCAGTACTTC.

The genes are TRBV5-1 and TRBJ2-5; 8 bases fit TRBD1. Germline V lookup: CDR1 SGHRS, CDR2 YFSETQ. Trimming cost V 4 bases and J 3 bases; bases outside gene matches: 14. The length of the CDR3 is 17 residues. The CDR3 DNA follows: TGCGCCAGCAGCAGCACGCCCGGCGGGACAGGAGAAGAGACCCAGTACTTC. This codes for CASSSTPGGTGEETQYF.

CDR3 nucleotide sequence: TGTGCCAGTAGTATACCCAGCAGGCAGAACACTGAAGCTTTCTTT. This encodes CASSIPSRQNTEAFF. V and J are TRBV19 and TRBJ1-1; D is uncertain. V lost 2 bases and J 1 base, leaving 11 bases between the germline ends. CDR3 length equals 15 residues. CDR1 and CDR2 from the germline V gene are LNHDA and SQIVND (reference sequence).

The chain employs TRBV10-3 and TRBJ1-2; 8 nucleotides agree with TRBD1. Unmatched junction bases numbered 3, after V lost 2 bases and J lost 4 bases. CDR1 is ENHRY and CDR2 is SYGVKD in the germline V gene. The CDR3 runs 14 residues. CDR3 in DNA: TGTGCCATCAGTGAGGACAGGGGAATCTATGGCTACACCTTC. It specifies CAISEDRGIYGYTF.

Ten or more counts support this clonotype. The chain couples TRBV9 to TRBJ1-1; D remains unclear. Germline V lookup: CDR1 SGDLS, CDR2 YYNGEE. The V gene lost 4 bases and the J gene lost 1 base, with 11 bases spanning the gap. This CDR3 comprises 14 residues. The CDR3 DNA follows: TGTGCCAGCAGCCTTCTAGAGGGGAACACTGAAGCTTTCTTT. Amino acids: CASSLLEGNTEAFF.

The chain links TRBV19 to TRBJ1-2; 7 nucleotides agree with TRBD1. The CDR3 is made up of 14 amino acids. Germline V gives CDR1 LNHDA, CDR2 SQIVND (reference sequence). V gave up 4 bases and J gave up 4 bases; unmatched junction bases: 6. The chain's CDR3 is CASSTGGPLYGYTF. Written as DNA, the CDR3 is TGTGCCAGTAGTACAGGGGGGCCCCTCTATGGCTACACCTTC.

This clonotype was counted many times. The chain joins TRBV7-9 to TRBJ2-7; the match to TRBD2 covers 10 bases. This CDR3 region has 15 residues. Germline CDR1 is SEHNR and CDR2 is FQNEAQ (reference sequence). The V gene end was trimmed by 1 base and the J gene end by 4 bases; junction bases not matched to a gene: 4. The CDR3: CASSLGASGGYEQYF. CDR3 coding DNA: TGTGCCAGCAGCTTAGGGGCTAGCGGGGGTTACGAGCAGTACTTC.

The CDR3 region is CASRDSVSTYNSPLHF. The CDR3 nucleotides are TGTGCCAGCAGGGACAGCGTTAGTACCTATAATTCACCCCTCCACTTT. The V and J genes are TRBV2 and TRBJ1-6; tentatively, D is TRBD1 (6 bases). The CDR3 extends over 16 amino acids. Trimming removed 6 bases from V and 2 bases from J, with 14 bases in between. Per the germline V gene, CDR1 is SNHLY and CDR2 is FYNNEI.

The chain employs TRBV11-2 and TRBJ2-3; TRBD2 aligns across 14 bases. Germline V CDR1 and CDR2: SGHAT, FQNNGV. The CDR3 runs 18 residues. J lost 0 bases, V lost 5 bases, and 7 bases had no gene match. In DNA form, the CDR3 reads TGTGCCAGCAGCCCGACACGACTAGCGGGAGGGAGCACAGATACGCAGTATTTT. Protein product: CASSPTRLAGGSTDTQYF.

This clonotype was picked up many times. The rearrangement uses TRBV20-1 and TRBJ1-2; 8 bases agree with TRBD1. The length of the CDR3 is 14 residues. V was pared by 5 bases and J by 2 bases, with 7 bases of the junction left unmatched. The germline CDR1 and CDR2 sequences are DFQATT and SNEGSKA (reference sequence). The CDR3 spells CSALTGTGNYGYTF. The CDR3 DNA reads as TGCAGTGCTCTAACCGGGACAGGCAACTATGGCTACACCTTC.

The chain is built from TRBV4-1 and TRBJ1-4; D remains ambiguous. Looked up from germline, CDR1 is MGHRA and CDR2 is YSYEKL. The CDR3 length is 15 residues. The V and J ends lost 1 base and 3 bases respectively, with 9 bases between them. This chain's CDR3 is CASSQGWAANEKLFF. DNA of the CDR3: TGCGCCAGCAGCCAAGGTTGGGCAGCTAATGAAAAACTGTTTTTT.

This clonotype has a count of ten or more. The chain is built from TRBV11-2 and TRBJ2-5; D not resolved. The CDR3 sequence is 13 residues long. The V end was cut by 3 bases, the J end by 5 bases, with 10 bases between. Germline CDR1 and CDR2: SGHAT and FQNNGV. CDR3 sequence reads: CASSLESRETQYF. For the CDR3, the DNA is TGTGCCAGCAGCTTGGAGTCCCGGGAGACCCAGTACTTC.

The V and J genes are TRBV20-1 and TRBJ1-2, with 9 bases lining up with TRBD1. The CDR3 length is 11 residues. CDR1 DFQATT and CDR2 SNEGSKA come from the germline V gene (reference sequence). V trimming: 6 bases; J trimming: 8 bases; junction bases outside the gene matches: 4. The CDR3 DNA reads TGCAGTGCCAGGACAGGGGAGGGCTACACCTTC. Protein product: CSARTGEGYTF.

The V gene is TRBV7-9, the J gene TRBJ2-3; D unclear. Germline V gene data show CDR1 as SEHNR and CDR2 as FQNEAQ (reference sequence). The CDR3 loop spans 12 amino acids. V shed 5 bases and J shed 5 bases, with 8 bases lying between them. CDR3 bases: TGTGCCAGCAGCCAAATCCTAGATACGCAGTATTTT. The encoded protein is CASSQILDTQYF.

The V call is TRBV7-3, the J call TRBJ2-1; TRBD2 matches 8 bases. Trimming took 2 bases from V and 6 from J; bases not matched to a gene: 6. Germline values: CDR1 SGHTA, CDR2 FQGTGA. The CDR3 runs to 15 residues. CDR3 DNA: TGTGCCAGCAGCTTAGTCGGGACTAGTGGCAATGAGCAGTTCTTC. Translated, it gives CASSLVGTSGNEQFF.

This clonotype was counted at least ten times. The chain uses TRBV12-3 or TRBV12-4 and TRBJ2-3, with a weak D call TRBD1 (7 bases). The V end lost 2 bases, the J end lost 1 base, and 10 bases lay between the germline ends. This CDR3 region has 15 residues. The CDR3 DNA is TGTGCCAGCAGTTTACAGGGGGAGGGCACAGATACGCAGTATTTT. This gives the protein CASSLQGEGTDTQYF.